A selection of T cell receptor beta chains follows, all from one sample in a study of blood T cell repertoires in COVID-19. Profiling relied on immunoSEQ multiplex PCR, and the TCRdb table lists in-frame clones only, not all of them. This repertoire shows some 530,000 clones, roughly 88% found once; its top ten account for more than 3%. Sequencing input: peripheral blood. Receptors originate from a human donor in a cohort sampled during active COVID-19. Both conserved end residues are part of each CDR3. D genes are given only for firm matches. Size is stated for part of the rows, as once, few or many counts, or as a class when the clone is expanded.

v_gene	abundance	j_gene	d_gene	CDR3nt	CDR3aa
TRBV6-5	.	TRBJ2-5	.	TGTGCCAGCAGTTCTGGGGGTCTTGCGGGAAGGGGGACCCAGTACTTC	CASSSGGLAGRGTQYF
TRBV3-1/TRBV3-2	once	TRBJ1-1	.	TGTGCCAGCAGTCTCGCCCGACAGAGATCCTCTGAAGCTTTCTTT	CASSLARQRSSEAFF
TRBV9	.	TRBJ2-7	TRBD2	TGTGCCAGCAGCGTAGCCCCGCTAGCGGCCTCCTACGAGCAGTACTTC	CASSVAPLAASYEQYF
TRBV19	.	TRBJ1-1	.	TGTGCCAGTAGTAAAGACGACAGTTTTAACACTGAAGCTTTCTTT	CASSKDDSFNTEAFF
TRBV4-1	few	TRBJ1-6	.	TGCGCCAGCAGCCAAGAGGCCGGTCTGGGAGGGTCACCCCTCCACTTT	CASSQEAGLGGSPLHF
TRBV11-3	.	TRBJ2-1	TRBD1	TGTGCCAGCAGCGGGACAGCCCTCAGCTCCTACAATGAGCAGTTCTTC	CASSGTALSSYNEQFF
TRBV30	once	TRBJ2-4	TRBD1	TGTGCCTGGAGTCAGGGGGTGGTGGGCAAAAACATTCAGTACTTC	CAWSQGVVGKNIQYF
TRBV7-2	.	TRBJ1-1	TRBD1	TGTGCCAGCAGCTTACCAGGGGGCGGCACTGAAGCTTTCTTT	CASSLPGGGTEAFF
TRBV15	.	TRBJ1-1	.	TGTGCCACCAGCAGAGCGGGAGTGAACACTGAAGCTTTCTTT	CATSRAGVNTEAFF
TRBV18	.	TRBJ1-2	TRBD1	TGTGCCAGCTCACCCACAAGGGACAGCGCTTACTACACCTTC	CASSPTRDSAYYTF
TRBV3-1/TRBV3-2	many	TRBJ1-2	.	TGTGCCAGCAGCCCTCCAGGGGAGCATGGCTACACCTTC	CASSPPGEHGYTF
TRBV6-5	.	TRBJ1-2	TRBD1	TGTGCCAGCAGGTCTCCGGGACAGGGGAGCGGGGGCTACACCTTC	CASRSPGQGSGGYTF
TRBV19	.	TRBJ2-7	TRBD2	TGTGCCACCGGAGTCCTCGGGGGGTACGAGCAGTACTTC	CATGVLGGYEQYF
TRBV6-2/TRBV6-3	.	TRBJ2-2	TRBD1	TGTGCCAGCAGTTCCCTAGGGACAGGGAGAACCGGGGAGCTGTTTTTT	CASSSLGTGRTGELFF
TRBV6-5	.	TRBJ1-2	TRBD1	TGTGCCAGCAGTTCCAGGGGGCGGGATGGCTACACCTTC	CASSSRGRDGYTF
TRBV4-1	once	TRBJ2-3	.	TGCGCCAGCAGCCGCAATACTAACCAAGCCGCAGATACGCAGTATTTT	CASSRNTNQAADTQYF
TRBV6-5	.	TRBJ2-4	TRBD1	TGTGCCAGCAGTCGACAGGGCGGTGGGTACATTCAGTACTTC	CASSRQGGGYIQYF
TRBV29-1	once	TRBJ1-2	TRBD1	TGCAGCGTCGTTCCTACAGGGGGCTCAACCTATGGCTACACCTTC	CSVVPTGGSTYGYTF
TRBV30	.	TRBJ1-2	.	TGTGCCTGGAGGACTGGTATTCATGGCTACACCTTC	CAWRTGIHGYTF
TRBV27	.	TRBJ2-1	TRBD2	TGTGCCAGCAGTTCCTTAACTAGCGGGTCCTACAATGAGCAGTTCTTC	CASSSLTSGSYNEQFF
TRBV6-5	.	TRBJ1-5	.	TGTGCCAGCATTCTAGCCCCCTTGGGGGGGCCCCAGCATTTT	CASILAPLGGPQHF
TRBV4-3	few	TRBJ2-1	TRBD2	TGCGCCAGCAGCCGTACTAGCGCGAGTGAGCAGTTCTTC	CASSRTSASEQFF
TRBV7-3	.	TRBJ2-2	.	TGTGCCAGCAGCTTAATTAATCAGGGCGCCGGGGAGCTGTTTTTT	CASSLINQGAGELFF
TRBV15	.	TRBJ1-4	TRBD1	TGTGCCACCAGTAGGGGGCTTAATGAAAAACTGTTTTTT	CATSRGLNEKLFF
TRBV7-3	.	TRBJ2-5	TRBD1	TGTGCCAGCAGCTTAGGGACAGGGTACGAGACCCAGTACTTC	CASSLGTGYETQYF
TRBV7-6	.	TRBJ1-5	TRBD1	TGTGCCAGCAGCTTAGCGGGCAGGGGGAGCAATCAGCCCCAGCATTTT	CASSLAGRGSNQPQHF
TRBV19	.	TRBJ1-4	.	TGTGCCAGTAGTATCAACAGGGCTGAAAAACTGTTTTTT	CASSINRAEKLFF
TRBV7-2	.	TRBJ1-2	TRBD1	TGTGCCAGCAGCTTAGCGCGAGCGGGACAGGCCCCATACTATGGCTACACCTTC	CASSLARAGQAPYYGYTF
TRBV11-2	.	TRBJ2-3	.	TGTGCCAGCAGCACGGAGCCAGATACGCAGTATTTT	CASSTEPDTQYF
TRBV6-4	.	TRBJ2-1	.	TGTGCCAGCAGTGACGTCCCCGACAATGAGCAGTTCTTC	CASSDVPDNEQFF
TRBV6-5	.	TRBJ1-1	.	TGTGCCAGCAGTTACGCGGGACCGCCTATGAACACTGAAGCTTTCTTT	CASSYAGPPMNTEAFF
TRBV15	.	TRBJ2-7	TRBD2	TGTGCCACCAGCAGTGAGCGGGGCCCCTACGAGCAGTACTTC	CATSSERGPYEQYF
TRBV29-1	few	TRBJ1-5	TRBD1	TGCAGCGTTTTGACAGGGGAGTATCAGCCCCAGCATTTT	CSVLTGEYQPQHF
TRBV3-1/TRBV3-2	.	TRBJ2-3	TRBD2	TGTGCCAGCAGGACTAGCGGGAGTGCAGATACGCAGTATTTT	CASRTSGSADTQYF
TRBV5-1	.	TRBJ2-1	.	TGCGCCAGCAGCCAGGGAGGGGGTACCTACAATGAGCAGTTCTTC	CASSQGGGTYNEQFF
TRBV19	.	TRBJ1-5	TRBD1	TGTGCCAGTAGTATAGGACAGGGGGCCAGGAATCAGCCCCAGCATTTT	CASSIGQGARNQPQHF
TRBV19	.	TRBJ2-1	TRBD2	TGTGCCAGTAGCTTCCCGGGACTAGGTGTCAATGAGCAGTTCTTC	CASSFPGLGVNEQFF
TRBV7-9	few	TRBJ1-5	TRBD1	TGTGCCAGCAGCTCCTCCGGACAGGGGCCTCAGCCCCAGCATTTT	CASSSSGQGPQPQHF
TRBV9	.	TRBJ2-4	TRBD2	TGTGCCAGCAGCCCTGGGGCAAGAGTAGCGGGAGAGGAACTGAGGGAAATCAAAAACATTCAGTACTTC	CASSPGARVAGEELREIKNIQYF
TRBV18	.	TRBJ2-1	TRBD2	TGTGCCAGCTCTCCGGGGGGGACTAGCGGGAGTGGATCCTACAATGAGCAGTTCTTC	CASSPGGTSGSGSYNEQFF
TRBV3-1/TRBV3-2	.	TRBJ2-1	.	TGTGCCAGCAGCCATGAGTCGATCAATGAGCAGTTCTTC	CASSHESINEQFF
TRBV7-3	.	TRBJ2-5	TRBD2	TGTGCCAGCAGCCTTGGACTAGCGGGAGGAAAAGGGGAGACCCAGTACTTC	CASSLGLAGGKGETQYF